These 30 T cell receptor beta chains were all obtained from the same sample, sequenced in a study of cytomegalovirus exposure and HLA in healthy donors. 60 Vbeta and 13 Jbeta primers were used in PCR. TCRdb's copy holds only in-frame clones and misses some; the assay was immunoSEQ multiplex PCR. The table shows 150,000 to 190,000 clones, with 70% to 85% occurring only once. Sequenced sample: PBMCs. These receptor sequences come from a woman aged 50 to 60 in good health and CMV-seropositive.

The chain has TRBV5-1 and TRBJ1-2; 8 nucleotides match TRBD1. V dropped 5 bases and J dropped 4; count of bases not matched to a gene: 16. Germline V gene sequence: CDR1 SGHRS, CDR2 YFSETQ. This CDR3 comprises 17 residues. CDR3 in amino acids: CASRSYPDRANIYGYTF. The CDR3 nucleotides read TGCGCCAGCAGGTCATACCCGGACAGGGCGAATATCTATGGCTACACCTTC.

This chain uses TRBV2 with TRBJ2-1, with 8 bases lining up with TRBD1. CDR1 is SNHLY and CDR2 is FYNNEI in the germline V gene. J lost 6 bases, V lost 8 bases, and 6 bases had no gene match. The CDR3 has 13 residues. CDR3 sequence reads: CASLPTGGNEQFF. In DNA, the CDR3 is TGTGCCAGCCTACCCACAGGGGGCAATGAGCAGTTCTTC.

The chain links TRBV11-2 to TRBJ2-7, with D unclear. The ends were cut back, 1 base at V and 5 bases at J, with 15 bases in the middle. Germline CDR1 is SGHAT and CDR2 is FQNNGV. This CDR3 comprises 15 residues. CDR3 sequence: CASSLVQTIQDEQYF. Written as DNA, the CDR3 is TGTGCCAGCAGCTTAGTACAAACCATTCAGGACGAGCAGTACTTC.

This clone was seen only once. In DNA, the CDR3 is TGTGCCAGCAGTTCCAACTTACAGACCCAGTACTTC. Protein product: CASSSNLQTQYF. The rearrangement uses TRBV6-5 and TRBJ2-5; D call uncertain. Trimming cost V 4 bases and J 6 bases, with 9 bases left between them. The CDR3 sequence is 12 residues long. The V gene's germline CDR1 is MNHEY and CDR2 SVGAGI.

The gene calls are TRBV27 and TRBJ1-5; the D gene is possibly TRBD1 (6 bases). This CDR3 has 15 amino acids. The germline V and J ends were trimmed by 2 bases and 15 bases, with 23 bases remaining between them. Germline CDR1 is MNHEY and CDR2 is SMNVEV (reference sequence). CDR3 region: CASSLGPGEGMIRHF. The CDR3 DNA sequence: TGTGCCAGCAGTTTAGGCCCAGGGGAGGGGATGATTCGGCATTTT.

The chain recombines TRBV9 with TRBJ2-1, with a weak D call TRBD2 (5 bases). The CDR3 runs to 15 residues. CDR1 and CDR2 from the germline V gene are SGDLS and YYNGEE. Trimming pared 0 bases from V and 6 bases from J, leaving 13 bases between. For the CDR3, the DNA is TGTGCCAGCAGCGTAGACGGGAACCACCTCAATGAGCAGTTCTTC. This translates into CASSVDGNHLNEQFF.

This clone was seen just once. The chain carries TRBV6-1 and TRBJ1-5, with 7 bases matching TRBD1. Germline V lookup: CDR1 MNHNS, CDR2 SASEGT. The CDR3 is made up of 15 amino acids. V dropped 4 bases and J dropped 2; count of bases not matched to a gene: 5. The CDR3 DNA reads TGTGCCAGCAGTGCCGAGGGGGCAGGCAATCAGCCCCAGCATTTT. Protein product: CASSAEGAGNQPQHF.

CDR3 DNA sequence: TGTGCCAGCAGTGACCCGGGACAGGGGGCGAACACACCCCTCCACTTT. It encodes CASSDPGQGANTPLHF. This rearrangement joins TRBV25-1 to TRBJ1-6, with 12 positions matching TRBD1. Germline V gene data show CDR1 as MGHDK and CDR2 as SYGVNS. Trimming cost V 3 bases and J 11 bases; bases outside gene matches: 8. The CDR3 runs to 16 residues.

The genes are TRBV10-3 and TRBJ1-5, with D perhaps TRBD1 (6 bases). This CDR3 spans 15 amino acids. Germline-derived CDR1 and CDR2 are ENHRY and SYGVKD. Deletions cut 0 bases from V and 2 bases from J, with 8 bases between. CDR3 coding DNA: TGTGCCATCAGTGAGTCAGGGGGGGGCAATCAGCCCCAGCATTTT. The encoded protein is CAISESGGGNQPQHF.

The genes are TRBV10-2 and TRBJ1-6; D is ambiguous. Deletions cut 3 bases from V and 0 bases from J, with 12 bases between. The CDR3 is made up of 17 amino acids. Germline V gives CDR1 WSHSY, CDR2 SAAADI. CDR3 sequence: CASSESLGSSYNSPLHF. The DNA for the CDR3 is TGCGCCAGCAGTGAATCTCTTGGGAGCTCCTATAATTCACCCCTCCACTTT.

This chain connects TRBV27 to TRBJ2-5; perhaps TRBD1 as D (6 bases). The CDR3 loop spans 14 amino acids. V was clipped by 5 bases and J by 4 bases, with 14 bases between them. From germline, CDR1 is MNHEY and CDR2 SMNVEV (reference sequence). CDR3 amino acids: CASSPGQRRETQYF. The CDR3 region has the DNA TGTGCCAGCAGTCCCGGACAGAGACGAGAGACCCAGTACTTC.

This clone was counted a few times. The chain couples TRBV10-3 to TRBJ1-5; TRBD1 aligns across 7 bases. V lost 5 bases, J lost 4 bases, and 11 bases stayed unmatched. CDR3 size: 16 residues. Germline V lookup: CDR1 ENHRY, CDR2 SYGVKD. As DNA, the CDR3 is TGTGCCATCAGTCCCGAGGGGGCGGGTAGGAATCAGCCCCAGCATTTT. Residues: CAISPEGAGRNQPQHF.

The chain employs TRBV29-1 and TRBJ1-2, with 7 bases that match TRBD1. CDR1 is SQVTM, CDR2 ANQGSEA, per germline. Trimming removed 4 bases from V and 4 bases from J; junction bases left unmatched: 9. The CDR3 is made up of 14 amino acids. CDR3 DNA: TGCAGCGTTGCTAGGTCCGGGACAGTCTATGGCTACACCTTC. Protein product: CSVARSGTVYGYTF.

The chain has TRBV7-2 and TRBJ2-2; TRBD1 might be the D (5 bases). The CDR3 runs 14 residues. The V and J ends lost 2 bases and 5 bases respectively, with 9 bases between them. Per the germline V gene, CDR1 is SGHTA and CDR2 is FQGNSA. The CDR3 spells CASSLQGRTGELFF. In nucleotides, the CDR3 is TGTGCCAGCAGCTTACAGGGAAGGACCGGGGAGCTGTTTTTT.

The rearrangement links TRBV10-3 to TRBJ2-1, with TRBD2 matching over 7 bases. This CDR3 has 16 amino acids. The V gene end was trimmed by 7 bases and the J gene end by 0 bases; junction bases not matched to a gene: 9. Germline V CDR1 and CDR2: ENHRY, SYGVKD. Written as DNA, the CDR3 is TGTGCCATCACCAAGGGAGGGGATAGCTCCTACAATGAGCAGTTCTTC. Translation gives CAITKGGDSSYNEQFF.

The chain recombines TRBV5-6 with TRBJ2-6; no firm D call. The V gene lost 5 bases and the J gene lost 0 bases, with 3 bases spanning the gap. CDR1 is SGHDT and CDR2 is YYEEEE in the germline V gene. The CDR3 has 13 amino acids. The CDR3 spells CASSYSGANVLTF. For the CDR3, the DNA is TGTGCCAGCAGTTACTCTGGGGCCAACGTCCTGACTTTC.

This clone was seen only a few times. The V gene is TRBV4-3, the J gene TRBJ1-2, with 10 nucleotides matching TRBD1. Germline CDR1 is LGHNA and CDR2 is YSLEER. CDR3 length: 15 residues. J gave up 6 bases and V 3 bases, and 7 bases lay outside the gene matches. CDR3 in amino acids: CASSQIPDRGNGYTF. Written as DNA, the CDR3 is TGCGCCAGCAGCCAGATCCCGGACAGGGGGAATGGCTACACCTTC.

The J gene is TRBJ2-7, the V gene TRBV13; the match to TRBD2 covers 15 bases. CDR1 PRHDT and CDR2 FYEKMQ come from the germline V gene (reference sequence). The CDR3 loop spans 17 amino acids. V shed 3 bases and J 3 bases; nucleotides not matched to a gene: 6. The CDR3 sequence is CASSFGLAGGSGYEQYF. The CDR3 DNA sequence: TGTGCCAGCAGCTTTGGACTAGCGGGGGGGTCTGGCTACGAGCAGTACTTC.

The CDR3 DNA follows: TGTGCCAGCAGCAACTTAAAGCTCCTCGGCCCGGACAGTTACTACGAGCAGTACTTC. Translating it yields CASSNLKLLGPDSYYEQYF. The J gene is TRBJ2-7, the V gene TRBV21-1; the D call in the table, TRBD1, was not verified against the DNA. TRBV21-1 counts as a pseudogene. The CDR3 loop spans 19 amino acids.

The chain couples TRBV5-6 to TRBJ1-4; 7 nucleotides match TRBD1. This CDR3 contains 14 residues. Per the germline V gene, CDR1 is SGHDT and CDR2 is YYEEEE. The trim removed 2 bases at V and 7 bases at J, leaving 5 bases unmatched. The CDR3 here is CASSLRQGGEKLFF. CDR3 sequence (DNA): TGTGCCAGCAGCTTAAGACAGGGTGGTGAAAAACTGTTTTTT. The entire variable domain, with the rest obtained from reference TRBV5-6 and TRBJ1-4, is as follows: DAGVTQSPTHLIKTRGQQVTLRCSPKSGHDTVSWYQQALGQGPQFIFQYYEEEERQRGNFPDRFSGHQFPNYSSELNVNALLLGDSALYLCASSLRQGGEKLFFGSGTQLSVL.

The rearrangement uses TRBV27 and TRBJ2-7, with 10 bases that match TRBD1. V lost 5 bases and J lost 7; bases outside the gene matches: 11. Germline CDR1 and CDR2: MNHEY and SMNVEV (reference sequence). The CDR3 is 15 residues long. The CDR3 nucleotides are TGTGCCAGCAGTAGCTCCCGGGACAGGGGCCGTGAGCAGTACTTC. Residues: CASSSSRDRGREQYF.

This clone was observed once. This chain links TRBV6-1 with TRBJ2-1; no firm D call. V was shortened by 7 bases and J by 2 bases, with 6 bases between the two germline ends. The CDR3 extends over 12 amino acids. CDR1 MNHNS and CDR2 SASEGT come from the germline V gene. DNA for the CDR3: TGTGCCAGCATAGCCACCTACAATGAGCAGTTCTTC. It specifies CASIATYNEQFF.

The CDR3 region is CASSPHRGTVNTEAFF. Written as DNA, the CDR3 is TGTGCCAGCAGCCCCCACCGGGGGACGGTTAACACTGAAGCTTTCTTT. The chain links TRBV7-2 to TRBJ1-1, with TRBD1 as a possible D gene (5 bases). The CDR3 consists of 16 residues. V lost 5 bases, J lost 2 bases, and 18 bases lay in between. Germline V CDR1 and CDR2: SGHTA, FQGNSA.

The chain is built from TRBV30 and TRBJ2-1; D is perhaps TRBD2 (7 bases). The germline gives CDR1 GTSNPN, CDR2 SVGIG (reference sequence). The CDR3 runs to 12 residues. CDR3 sequence reads: CAARGATNEQFF. CDR3 sequence (DNA): TGTGCAGCCCGGGGGGCTACCAATGAGCAGTTCTTC.

This chain links TRBV7-2 with TRBJ2-6, with D tentatively TRBD1 (6 bases). Trimming took off 3 bases at V and 2 bases at J, with 14 bases between the two ends. The CDR3 has 17 residues. The germline CDR1 and CDR2 sequences are SGHTA and FQGNSA. CDR3 in DNA: TGTGCCAGCAGCTTTTTTGCAGGGGCAACTGGGGCCAACGTCCTGACTTTC. Its protein is CASSFFAGATGANVLTF.

The chain uses TRBV7-8 and TRBJ2-7, with a tentative D call TRBD2 (6 bases). Looked up from germline, CDR1 is SGHVS and CDR2 is FQNEAQ. This CDR3 comprises 15 residues. V lost 5 bases to trimming and J lost 0 bases, with 14 bases between them. CDR3 sequence: CASSPRTGVSYEQYF. DNA of the CDR3: TGTGCCAGCAGCCCCAGGACGGGGGTCTCCTACGAGCAGTACTTC.

CDR3 sequence reads: CASSTPSGNTGELFF. CDR3 nucleotides: TGTGCCAGCAGTACTCCAAGTGGGAACACCGGGGAGCTGTTTTTT. The chain employs TRBV27 and TRBJ2-2; no firm D call. The V end was cut by 5 bases, the J end by 1 base, with 11 bases between. Germline CDR1 and CDR2: MNHEY and SMNVEV (reference sequence). The CDR3 is 15 amino acids.

The J gene is TRBJ2-1, the V gene TRBV27, with 9 bases that match TRBD2. There are 15 residues in the CDR3. V was clipped by 7 bases and J by 0 bases; unmatched bases: 4. Per germline, CDR1 MNHEY and CDR2 SMNVEV (reference sequence). CDR3 DNA: TGTGCCAGCATCTTGACTAGCGGCTCCTACAATGAGCAGTTCTTC. It translates to CASILTSGSYNEQFF.

The chain employs TRBV4-1 and TRBJ1-4; unclear D gene. Trimming removed 1 base at V and 3 bases at J, with 9 bases between. Germline CDR1 is MGHRA and CDR2 is YSYEKL. CDR3 size: 15 residues. The CDR3 DNA reads as TGCGCCAGCAGCCAAGGTCAAACACCTAATGAAAAACTGTTTTTT. Translating gives CASSQGQTPNEKLFF.

The chain links TRBV6-5 to TRBJ2-2; D possibly corresponds to TRBD2 (5 bases). Trimming took off 5 bases at V and 4 bases at J, with 8 bases between the two ends. Germline CDR1 MNHEY, CDR2 SVGAGI. CDR3 length equals 13 residues. The CDR3, as DNA: TGTGCCAGCAGTCGCAGCGGCACCGGGGAGCTGTTTTTT. It is translated as CASSRSGTGELFF.